This TCR beta chain was documented in a study of T cell changes during pregnancy in multiple sclerosis. Germline CDR1 reads SGHDT; CDR2 reads YYEEEE. V was shortened by 0 bases and J by 7 bases, with 10 bases between the two germline ends. The length of the CDR3 is 14 residues. Sequencing was performed with immunoSEQ multiplex PCR; in TCRdb, only in-frame clones are kept and a portion is missing. The table lists 56,000 or so clones, 70% to 90% of them singletons. This sample comprised peripheral blood, obtained after pregnancy. This receptor was obtained from a female donor with multiple sclerosis, enrolled in a pregnancy study. This chain uses TRBV5-6 with TRBJ1-4, with D perhaps TRBD1 (6 bases). CDR3 sequence: CASSLEGHGEKLFF. CDR3 coding DNA: TGTGCCAGCAGCTTGGAGGGACACGGTGAAAAACTGTTTTTT.